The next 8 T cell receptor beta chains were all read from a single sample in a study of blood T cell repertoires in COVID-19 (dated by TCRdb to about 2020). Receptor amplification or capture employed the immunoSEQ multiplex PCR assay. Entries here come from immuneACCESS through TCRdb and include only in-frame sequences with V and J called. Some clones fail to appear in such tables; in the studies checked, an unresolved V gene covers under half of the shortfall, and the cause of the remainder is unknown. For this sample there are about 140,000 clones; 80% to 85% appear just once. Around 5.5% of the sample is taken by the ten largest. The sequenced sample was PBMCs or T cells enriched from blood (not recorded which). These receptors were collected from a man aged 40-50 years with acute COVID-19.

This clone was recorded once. The CDR3 DNA follows: TGCGCCAGCAGCTTGGTCCCGGGAAGCACAGATACGCAGTATTTT. This sequence encodes CASSLVPGSTDTQYF. The chain combines TRBV5-1 with TRBJ2-3, with D perhaps TRBD2 (5 bases). Trimming stripped 0 bases from V and 0 bases from J, with 8 bases between. Germline CDR1 reads SGHRS; CDR2 reads YFSETQ. The length of the CDR3 is 15 residues.

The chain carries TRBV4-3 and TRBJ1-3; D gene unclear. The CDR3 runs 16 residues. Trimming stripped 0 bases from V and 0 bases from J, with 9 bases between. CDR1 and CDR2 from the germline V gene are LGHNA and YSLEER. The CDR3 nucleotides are TGCGCCAGCAGCCAAGATCTACAGAGCTCTGGAAACACCATATATTTT. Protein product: CASSQDLQSSGNTIYF.

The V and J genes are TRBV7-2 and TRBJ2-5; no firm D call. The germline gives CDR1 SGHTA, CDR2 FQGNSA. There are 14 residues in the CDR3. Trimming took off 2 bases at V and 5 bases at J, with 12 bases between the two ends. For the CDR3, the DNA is TGTGCCAGCAGCTTATATGCGGCCGTGGAGACCCAGTACTTC. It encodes CASSLYAAVETQYF. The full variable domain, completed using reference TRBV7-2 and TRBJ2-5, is GAGVSQSPSNKVTEKGKDVELRCDPISGHTALYWYRQSLGQGLEFLIYFQGNSAPDKSGLPSDRFSAERTGGSVSTLTIQRTQQEDSAVYLCASSLYAAVETQYFGPGTRLLVL.

CDR3 loop: CASSQGGSEQYF. The CDR3 DNA follows: TGTGCCAGCAGCCAGGGGGGCTCCGAGCAGTACTTC. The rearrangement links TRBV6-5 to TRBJ2-7; TRBD1 is a possible D gene (7 bases). The CDR3 covers 12 residues. The germline gives CDR1 MNHEY, CDR2 SVGAGI. Trimming stripped 6 bases from V and 6 bases from J, with 12 bases between.

The CDR3 coding sequence is TGTGCCAGCAGCTTACGAGGCGGGGGGCCCGAGCAGTACTTC. Translation: CASSLRGGGPEQYF. This chain uses TRBV7-2 with TRBJ2-7, with 8 bases matching TRBD2. This CDR3 spans 14 amino acids. Germline loops: CDR1 SGHTA, CDR2 FQGNSA. V was pared by 2 bases and J by 6 bases, with 6 bases of the junction left unmatched.

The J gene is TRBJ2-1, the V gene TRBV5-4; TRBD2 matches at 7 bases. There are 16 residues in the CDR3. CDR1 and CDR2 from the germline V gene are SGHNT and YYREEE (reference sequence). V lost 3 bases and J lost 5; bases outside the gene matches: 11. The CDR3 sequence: CASSSFWEGRHNEQFF. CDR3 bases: TGTGCCAGCAGCTCTTTCTGGGAGGGCAGGCACAATGAGCAGTTCTTC.

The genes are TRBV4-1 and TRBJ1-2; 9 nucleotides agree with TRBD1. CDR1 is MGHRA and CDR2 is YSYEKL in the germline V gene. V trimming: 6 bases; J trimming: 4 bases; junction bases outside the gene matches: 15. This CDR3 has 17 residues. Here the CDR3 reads CASRNLLTTGGGYGYTF. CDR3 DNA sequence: TGCGCCAGCAGAAACCTTCTGACGACAGGGGGGGGCTATGGCTACACCTTC.

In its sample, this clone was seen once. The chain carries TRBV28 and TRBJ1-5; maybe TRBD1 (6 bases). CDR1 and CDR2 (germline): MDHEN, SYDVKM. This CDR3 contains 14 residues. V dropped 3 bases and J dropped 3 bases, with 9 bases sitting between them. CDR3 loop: CASSFGQNNQPQHF. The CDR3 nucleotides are TGTGCCAGCAGTTTCGGACAGAACAATCAGCCCCAGCATTTT.